There are a few counts of the clone carrying this T cell receptor (beta chain). As originally analysed: Amplifying reference gene primers gave estimates of nucleated cell counts. Profiling relied on immunoSEQ multiplex PCR, and the TCRdb table lists in-frame clones only, not all of them. That table gives V, J and clone size, and the DNA gave D and trimming. The repertoire holds around 250,000 clones, with around 86% as singletons. The V end lost 4 bases, the J end lost 6 bases, and 9 bases lay between the germline ends. The germline V gene encodes CDR1 MGHRA and CDR2 YSYEKL. This CDR3 has 12 amino acids. The data derive from a study of blood T cell repertoires in COVID-19. As for the study in general: The United States, Italy and Spain provided the acute and convalescent COVID-19 samples. T cells, B-cell-depleted T cells, or PBMCs supplied cDNA or gDNA.

The gene calls are TRBV4-1 and TRBJ1-2, with no clear D. The sample was peripheral blood. The sequence came from a man aged 25 to 40 who had recovered from COVID-19. This chain's CDR3 is CASSPDEDGYTF. The CDR3 nucleotides are TGCGCCAGCAGCCCCGACGAGGATGGCTACACCTTC.